The 20 T cell receptor beta chains given below trace back to one sample, sequenced in a study of T cells in Graves' hyperthyroidism and ophthalmopathy. RNA transcripts served as the template for amplifying TCR beta CDR3 regions. TCR CDR3 regions were first amplified by RT-PCR with HTBI primers. TCRdb re-called the multiplex PCR reads through MiXCR, storing one row per CDR3 protein. Of just over 550,000 distinct CDR3 sequences listed, roughly 46% are singletons. The source material was peripheral blood or thyroid tissue (not recorded which). The receptors stem from a woman aged 18-29 years with Graves' hyperthyroidism.

This clonotype was detected a few times. The chain combines TRBV27 with TRBJ1-2; D is unclear. Trimming pared 6 bases from V and 2 bases from J, leaving 10 bases between. The CDR3 totals 13 residues. The germline V gene has CDR1 MNHEY and CDR2 SMNVEV (reference sequence). This CDR3 reads CASSRALNYGYTF. The DNA for the CDR3 is TGTGCCAGCAGCCGGGCTCTCAACTATGGCTACACCTTC.

The genes are TRBV5-1 and TRBJ2-6; 9 nucleotides agree with TRBD1. Trimming removed 0 bases from V and 17 bases from J; junction bases left unmatched: 3. The CDR3 length is 12 residues. The germline CDR1 and CDR2 sequences are SGHRS and YFSETQ. CDR3 in amino acids: CASSLVGQGLTF. The CDR3 DNA follows: TGCGCCAGCAGCTTGGTGGGACAGGGATTGACTTTC.

The DNA of the CDR3 is TGTGCCAGCAGCTTACCGCGGACAGGGGTAGACTATGGCTACACCTTC. This codes for CASSLPRTGVDYGYTF. The V and J genes are TRBV7-2 and TRBJ1-2; 9 bases are shared with TRBD1. The CDR3 contains 16 residues. J gave up 3 bases and V 2 bases, and 7 bases lay outside the gene matches. CDR1 and CDR2 (germline): SGHTA, FQGNSA. The full variable domain, in which reference TRBV7-2 and TRBJ1-2 provide the parts outside the CDR3, is GAGVSQSPSNKVTEKGKDVELRCDPISGHTALYWYRQSLGQGLEFLIYFQGNSAPDKSGLPSDRFSAERTGGSVSTLTIQRTQQEDSAVYLCASSLPRTGVDYGYTFGSGTRLTVV.

This clonotype was seen more than once but under ten times. The chain recombines TRBV10-3 with TRBJ2-5; D is unresolved. The CDR3 runs to 14 residues. The ends were cut back, 6 bases at V and 1 base at J, with 12 bases in the middle. Germline V CDR1 and CDR2: ENHRY, SYGVKD. CDR3 sequence: CAISNARVQETQYF. CDR3 nucleotides: TGTGCCATCAGCAACGCTAGGGTCCAAGAGACCCAGTACTTC.

This clonotype was seen a handful of times. The chain recombines TRBV2 with TRBJ1-5, with TRBD1 matching 7 bases. CDR1 and CDR2 (germline): SNHLY, FYNNEI. The CDR3 consists of 14 residues. With 4 bases clipped from V and 1 base from J, the junction kept 1 base outside the gene matches. In DNA form, the CDR3 reads TGTGCCAGCAGTGTACAGGGGAGCAATCAGCCCCAGCATTTT. Protein product: CASSVQGSNQPQHF.

This rearrangement joins TRBV11-2 to TRBJ2-5; 11 bases are a match to TRBD1. Germline values: CDR1 SGHAT, CDR2 FQNNGV. The length of the CDR3 is 17 residues. Germline trimming cut 5 bases from V and 2 bases from J; bases unmatched to any gene: 10. DNA of the CDR3: TGTGCCAGCAGCCAAGCCGGGACAGGGGGGACACAAGAGACCCAGTACTTC. Translation gives CASSQAGTGGTQETQYF. Supplemented by reference TRBV11-2 and TRBJ2-5, the full variable domain reads EAGVAQSPRYKIIEKRQSVAFWCNPISGHATLYWYQQILGQGPKLLIQFQNNGVVDDSQLPKDRFSAERLKGVDSTLKIQPAKLEDSAVYLCASSQAGTGGTQETQYFGPGTRLLVL.

To note about this clonotype: A read error may be the cause here, since a much bigger clone is one base away. V and J are TRBV11-2 and TRBJ2-2, with 7 bases aligning to TRBD1. The CDR3 has 15 residues. The germline gives CDR1 SGHAT, CDR2 FQNNGV. The CDR3 reads CVSSLQGANTGELFF. The CDR3 nucleotides are TGTGTCAGCAGCCTCCAGGGGGCGAACACCGGGGAGCTGTTTTTT.

In its sample, this clonotype was seen many times. The V and J genes are TRBV5-1 and TRBJ1-5; no definite D call. The V gene lost 1 base and the J gene lost 1 base, with 9 bases spanning the gap. CDR1 is SGHRS, CDR2 YFSETQ, per germline. The CDR3 consists of 15 residues. CDR3 in amino acids: CASSLRGESNQPQHF. Here the CDR3 DNA reads TGCGCCAGCAGCTTGAGAGGAGAGAGCAATCAGCCCCAGCATTTT.

This rearrangement joins TRBV25-1 to TRBJ1-4; D is perhaps TRBD1 (5 bases). Germline-derived CDR1 and CDR2 are MGHDK and SYGVNS. The V end was cut by 5 bases, the J end by 6 bases, with 13 bases between. The CDR3 sequence is 14 residues long. CDR3 amino acids: CASSTSGMDEKLFF. The CDR3, as DNA: TGTGCCAGCAGTACCTCAGGGATGGATGAAAAACTGTTTTTT.

V and J are TRBV20-1 and TRBJ1-3, with no clear D. The CDR3 runs 18 residues. Germline CDR1 reads DFQATT; CDR2 reads SNEGSKA (reference sequence). The ends were cut back, 0 bases at V and 1 base at J, with 19 bases in the middle. CDR3 in DNA: TGCAGTGCTAGAGATATCCGATACGGCAGTGGATCTGGAAACACCATATATTTT. This sequence encodes CSARDIRYGSGSGNTIYF.

This clonotype has a count of ten or more. The chain joins TRBV15 to TRBJ1-2; D not certain. V lost 1 base to trimming and J lost 7 bases, with 22 bases between them. The germline V gene encodes CDR1 LNHNV and CDR2 YYDKDF (reference sequence). The CDR3 runs to 17 residues. As DNA, the CDR3 is TGTGCCACCAGCAGAGCTGAGGGTAGATTGTTATTATCTGGCTACACCTTC. Its protein product is CATSRAEGRLLLSGYTF.

This chain joins TRBV25-1 and TRBJ2-5, with 11 bases aligning to TRBD2. The J segment lost 1 base and the V segment lost 7 bases, leaving 11 bases of the junction unmatched. Germline CDR1 reads MGHDK; CDR2 reads SYGVNS. The CDR3 runs 17 residues. The CDR3 DNA is TGTGCCAGCAACCCGGACGGGCTAGCGGGAGGCCAAGAGACCCAGTACTTC. The encoded protein is CASNPDGLAGGQETQYF.

This clonotype was seen once. V usage is TRBV5-1 and J usage is TRBJ2-5; the match to TRBD2 covers 11 bases. Trimming took 4 bases from V and 1 from J; bases not matched to a gene: 3. CDR1 is SGHRS and CDR2 is YFSETQ in the germline V gene. CDR3 length equals 15 residues. CDR3 nucleotides: TGCGCCAGCAGCCCTAGCGGGAGGACCCAAGAGACCCAGTACTTC. Translated, it gives CASSPSGRTQETQYF.

There are many counts of this clonotype. The chain is built from TRBV19 and TRBJ1-6, with D unclear. The CDR3 runs to 12 residues. V was pared by 1 base and J by 9 bases, with 4 bases between. CDR1 and CDR2 from the germline V gene are LNHDA and SQIVND (reference sequence). The CDR3 DNA sequence: TGTGCCAGTAGTATAGCAGTTTCACCCCTCCACTTT. Protein: CASSIAVSPLHF.

The chain recombines TRBV2 with TRBJ1-3, with no clear D. V was shortened by 5 bases and J by 4 bases, with 15 bases between the two germline ends. Per germline, CDR1 SNHLY and CDR2 FYNNEI. This CDR3 comprises 15 residues. The CDR3 nucleotides read TGTGCCAGCAGTCCTGGATTGGCGGGAGGAAACACCATATATTTT. Residues: CASSPGLAGGNTIYF.

This chain links TRBV29-1 with TRBJ1-2; TRBD1 might be the D (6 bases). With 4 bases removed from V and 6 bases from J, the gap between germline ends came to 18 bases. This CDR3 region has 14 residues. Germline CDR1 reads SQVTM; CDR2 reads ANQGSEA. As DNA, the CDR3 is TGCAGCGTTGCCAGGGCATTAGGGGGAGATGGCTACACCTTC. Protein sequence: CSVARALGGDGYTF.

This rearrangement joins TRBV4-2 to TRBJ2-2; 7 bases are shared with TRBD1. The CDR3 consists of 16 residues. The germline CDR1 and CDR2 sequences are LGHNA and YNFKEQ. The V and J ends lost 4 bases and 0 bases, in that order; junction bases with no gene match: 5. CDR3 DNA: TGTGCCAGCAGCCGCAGGGGGACGGCGAACACCGGGGAGCTGTTTTTT. Protein sequence: CASSRRGTANTGELFF.

V usage is TRBV5-1 and J usage is TRBJ1-1; D is unclear. There are 14 residues in the CDR3. The V gene's germline CDR1 is SGHRS and CDR2 YFSETQ. Trimming pared 2 bases from V and 0 bases from J, leaving 8 bases between. The CDR3: CASSFGQMNTEAFF. The CDR3 region has the DNA TGCGCCAGCAGCTTCGGGCAGATGAACACTGAAGCTTTCTTT.

This clonotype appeared many times. The chain joins TRBV10-3 to TRBJ2-5; tentative D call: TRBD2 (5 bases). Trimming stripped 11 bases from V and 0 bases from J, with 7 bases between. Germline lookup yields CDR1 ENHRY and CDR2 SYGVKD. The CDR3 loop spans 11 amino acids. CDR3 coding DNA: TGTGCCGTTAGCGACCAAGAGACCCAGTACTTC. Translating it yields CAVSDQETQYF.

This clonotype was seen once. The rearrangement joins TRBV29-1 to TRBJ2-6, with D perhaps matching TRBD2 (5 bases). The CDR3 has 14 residues. The V end lost 7 bases, the J end lost 3 bases, and 13 bases lay between the germline ends. Germline V gives CDR1 SQVTM, CDR2 ANQGSEA. In nucleotides, the CDR3 is TGCAGCGCGTCGGGGTCCAATGGGGCCAACGTCCTGACTTTC. It specifies CSASGSNGANVLTF. The full variable domain, rest sourced from reference TRBV29-1 and TRBJ2-6, is SAVISQKPSRDICQRGTSLTIQCQVDSQVTMMFWYRQQPGQSLTLIATANQGSEATYESGFVIDKFPISRPNLTFSTLTVSNMSPEDSSIYLCSASGSNGANVLTFGAGSRLTVL.